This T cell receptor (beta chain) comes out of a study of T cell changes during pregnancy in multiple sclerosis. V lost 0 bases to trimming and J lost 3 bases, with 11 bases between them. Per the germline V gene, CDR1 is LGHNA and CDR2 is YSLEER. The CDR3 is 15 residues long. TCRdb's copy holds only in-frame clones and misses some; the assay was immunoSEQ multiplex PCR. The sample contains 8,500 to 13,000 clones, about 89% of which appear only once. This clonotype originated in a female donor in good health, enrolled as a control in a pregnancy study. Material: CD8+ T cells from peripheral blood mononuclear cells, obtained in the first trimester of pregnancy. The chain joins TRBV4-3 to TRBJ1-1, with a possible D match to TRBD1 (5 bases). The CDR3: CASSQDTAGYTEAFF. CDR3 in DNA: TGCGCCAGCAGCCAAGATACGGCAGGGTACACTGAAGCTTTCTTT.